Sequencing of this TCR beta chain was carried out in a study of T cell responses to AZD1222 COVID-19 vaccine. Findings and limits, study-wide: Spike-specific TCR breadth and depth both grew after two AZD1222 doses. Baseline seropositives among AZD1222 recipients totaled only five to seven.

As concerns this clone: Its antigen is undetermined.

Clones were read by immunoSEQ multiplex PCR, and TCRdb kept only the in-frame ones, dropping some. Of 100,000 or so clones in the sample, 80% to 95% were seen once. CDR1 and CDR2 (germline): SGHRS, YFSETQ. The CDR3 consists of 14 residues. V gave up 2 bases and J gave up 3 bases, with 11 bases separating them. The genes are TRBV5-1 and TRBJ1-2; D unclear. The sequencing here drew on peripheral blood, taken 28 days after the second AZD1222 dose. This sequence was found in an adult who received the AZD1222 COVID-19 vaccine. The CDR3 sequence is CASSFGQADYGYTF. Here the CDR3 DNA reads TGCGCCAGCAGCTTTGGTCAGGCGGACTATGGCTACACCTTC.